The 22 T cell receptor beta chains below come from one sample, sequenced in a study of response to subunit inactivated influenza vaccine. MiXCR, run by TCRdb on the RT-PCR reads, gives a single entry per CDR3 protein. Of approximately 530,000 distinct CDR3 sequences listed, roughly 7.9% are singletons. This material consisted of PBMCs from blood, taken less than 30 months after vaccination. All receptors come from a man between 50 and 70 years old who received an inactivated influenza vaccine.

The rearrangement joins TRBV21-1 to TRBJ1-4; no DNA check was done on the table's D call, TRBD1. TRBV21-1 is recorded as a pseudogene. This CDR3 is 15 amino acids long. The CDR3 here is CASSARDPTPEKLFF. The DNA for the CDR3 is TGTGCCAGCAGCGCCCGGGACCCCACGCCGGAAAAACTGTTTTTT.

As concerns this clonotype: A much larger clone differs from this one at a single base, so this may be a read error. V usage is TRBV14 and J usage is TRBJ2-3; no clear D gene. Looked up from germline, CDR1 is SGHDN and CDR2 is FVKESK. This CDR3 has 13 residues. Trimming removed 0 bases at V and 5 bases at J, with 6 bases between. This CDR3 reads CASSQDHGDTQYF. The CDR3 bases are TGTGCCAGCAGCCAAGATCATGGAGATACGCAGTATTTT.

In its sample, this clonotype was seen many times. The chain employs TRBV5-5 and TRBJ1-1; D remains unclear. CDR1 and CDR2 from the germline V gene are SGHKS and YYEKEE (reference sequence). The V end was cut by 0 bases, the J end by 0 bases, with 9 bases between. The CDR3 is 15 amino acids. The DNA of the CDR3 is TGTGCCAGCAGCTTGGATCCGGGGATGAACACTGAAGCTTTCTTT. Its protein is CASSLDPGMNTEAFF.

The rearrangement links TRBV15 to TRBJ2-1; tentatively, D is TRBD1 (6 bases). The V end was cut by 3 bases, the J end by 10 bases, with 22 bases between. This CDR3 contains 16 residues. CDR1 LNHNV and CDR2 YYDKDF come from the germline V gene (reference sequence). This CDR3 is CATSSPGTNRRKEQFF. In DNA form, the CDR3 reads TGTGCCACCAGCAGCCCCGGGACAAACAGGCGAAAGGAGCAGTTCTTC.

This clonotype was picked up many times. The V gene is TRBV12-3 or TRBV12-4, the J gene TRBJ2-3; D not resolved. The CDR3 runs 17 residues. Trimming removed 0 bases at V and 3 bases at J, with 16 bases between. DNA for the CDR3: TGTGCCAGCAGTTTAGCTCCTCAAAAGGGTGGAACAGATACGCAGTATTTT. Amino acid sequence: CASSLAPQKGGTDTQYF.

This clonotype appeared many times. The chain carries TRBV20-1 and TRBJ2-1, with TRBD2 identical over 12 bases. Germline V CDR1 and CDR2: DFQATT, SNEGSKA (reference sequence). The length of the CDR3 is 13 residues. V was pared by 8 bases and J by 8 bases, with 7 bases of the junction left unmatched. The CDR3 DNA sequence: TGCAGTCCCACTAGCGGGAGGATGGATGAGCAGTTCTTC. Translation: CSPTSGRMDEQFF.

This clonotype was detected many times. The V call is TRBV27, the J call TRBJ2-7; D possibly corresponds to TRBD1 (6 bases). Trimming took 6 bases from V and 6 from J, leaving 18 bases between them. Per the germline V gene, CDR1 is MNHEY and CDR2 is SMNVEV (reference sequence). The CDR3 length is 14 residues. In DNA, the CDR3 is TGTGCCAGCAGCCTAAATCGGCAGGGGACCGAGCAGTACTTC. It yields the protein CASSLNRQGTEQYF.

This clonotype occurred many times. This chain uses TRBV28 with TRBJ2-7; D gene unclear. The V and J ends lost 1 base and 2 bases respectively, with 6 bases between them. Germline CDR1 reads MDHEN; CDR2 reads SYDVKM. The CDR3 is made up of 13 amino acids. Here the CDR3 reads CASSLLTAYEQYF. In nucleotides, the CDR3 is TGTGCCAGCAGTTTATTAACAGCCTACGAGCAGTACTTC.

This CDR3 is CASSRPDRASYEQYF. The CDR3 region has the DNA TGTGCCAGCAGTAGACCGGACAGGGCTTCGTACGAGCAGTACTTC. This chain links TRBV12-3 or TRBV12-4 with TRBJ2-7; TRBD1 matches 8 bases. The length of the CDR3 is 15 residues. The J segment lost 4 bases and the V segment lost 5 bases, leaving 10 bases of the junction unmatched.

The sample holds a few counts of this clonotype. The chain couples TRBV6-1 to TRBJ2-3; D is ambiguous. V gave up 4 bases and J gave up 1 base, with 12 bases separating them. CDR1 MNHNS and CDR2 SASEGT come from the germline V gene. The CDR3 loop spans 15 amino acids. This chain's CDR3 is CASSGRSFGTDTQYF. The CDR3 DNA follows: TGTGCCAGCAGTGGTCGGTCGTTCGGCACAGATACGCAGTATTTT.

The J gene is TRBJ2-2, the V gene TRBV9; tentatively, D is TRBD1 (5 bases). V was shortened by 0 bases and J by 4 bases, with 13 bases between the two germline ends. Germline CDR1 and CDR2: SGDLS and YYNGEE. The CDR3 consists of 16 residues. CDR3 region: CASSVGGRGFTGELFF. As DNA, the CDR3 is TGTGCCAGCAGCGTAGGAGGAAGGGGCTTCACCGGGGAGCTGTTTTTT.

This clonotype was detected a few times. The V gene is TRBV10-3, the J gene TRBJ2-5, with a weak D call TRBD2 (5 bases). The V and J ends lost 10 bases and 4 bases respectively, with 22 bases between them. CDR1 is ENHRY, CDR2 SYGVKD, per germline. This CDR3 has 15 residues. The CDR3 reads CATSPNLEAGETQYF. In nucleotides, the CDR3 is TGTGCCACCTCTCCGAATCTCGAGGCGGGAGAGACCCAGTACTTC.

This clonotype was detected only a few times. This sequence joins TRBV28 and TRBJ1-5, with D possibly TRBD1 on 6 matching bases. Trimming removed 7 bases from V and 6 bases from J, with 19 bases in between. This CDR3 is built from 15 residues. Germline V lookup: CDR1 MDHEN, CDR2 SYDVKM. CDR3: CASNRGRRAGQPQHF. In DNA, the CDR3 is TGTGCCAGCAACCGGGGGCGCAGAGCCGGTCAGCCCCAGCATTTT.

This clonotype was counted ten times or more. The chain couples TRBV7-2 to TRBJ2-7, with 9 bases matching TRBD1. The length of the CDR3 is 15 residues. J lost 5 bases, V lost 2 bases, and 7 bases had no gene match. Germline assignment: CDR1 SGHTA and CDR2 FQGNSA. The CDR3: CASSLPGQGGHEQYF. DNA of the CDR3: TGTGCCAGCAGCTTACCGGGACAGGGAGGCCACGAGCAGTACTTC.

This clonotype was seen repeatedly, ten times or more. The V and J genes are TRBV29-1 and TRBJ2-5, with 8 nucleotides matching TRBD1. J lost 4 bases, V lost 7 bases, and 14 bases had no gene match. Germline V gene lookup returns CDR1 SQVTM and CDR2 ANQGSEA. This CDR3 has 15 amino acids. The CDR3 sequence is CSAHFDRGSRETQYF. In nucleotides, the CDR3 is TGCAGCGCCCACTTCGACAGGGGATCGAGAGAGACCCAGTACTTC. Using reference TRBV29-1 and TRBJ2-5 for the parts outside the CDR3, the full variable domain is SAVISQKPSRDICQRGTSLTIQCQVDSQVTMMFWYRQQPGQSLTLIATANQGSEATYESGFVIDKFPISRPNLTFSTLTVSNMSPEDSSIYLCSAHFDRGSRETQYFGPGTRLLVL.

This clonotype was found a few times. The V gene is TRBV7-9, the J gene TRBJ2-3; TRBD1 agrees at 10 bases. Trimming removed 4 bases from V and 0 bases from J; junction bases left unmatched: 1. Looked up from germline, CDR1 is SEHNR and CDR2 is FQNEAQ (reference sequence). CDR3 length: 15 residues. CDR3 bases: TGTGCCAGCAGCTCGGGACAGGGGAGCACAGATACGCAGTATTTT. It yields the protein CASSSGQGSTDTQYF.

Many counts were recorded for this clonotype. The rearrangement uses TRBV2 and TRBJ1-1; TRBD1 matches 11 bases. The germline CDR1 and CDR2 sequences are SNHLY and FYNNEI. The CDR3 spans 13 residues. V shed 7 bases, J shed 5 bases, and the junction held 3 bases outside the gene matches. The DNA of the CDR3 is TGTGCCAGCAACCGGGACAGGGGGACTGAAGCTTTCTTT. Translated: CASNRDRGTEAFF.

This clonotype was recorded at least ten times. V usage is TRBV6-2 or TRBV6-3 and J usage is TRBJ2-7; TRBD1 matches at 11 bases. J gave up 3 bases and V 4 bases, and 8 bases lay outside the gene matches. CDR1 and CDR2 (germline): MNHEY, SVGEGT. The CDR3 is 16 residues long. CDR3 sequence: CASSSLAGTGGYEQYF. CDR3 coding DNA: TGTGCCAGCAGTTCCCTGGCCGGGACAGGGGGCTACGAGCAGTACTTC.

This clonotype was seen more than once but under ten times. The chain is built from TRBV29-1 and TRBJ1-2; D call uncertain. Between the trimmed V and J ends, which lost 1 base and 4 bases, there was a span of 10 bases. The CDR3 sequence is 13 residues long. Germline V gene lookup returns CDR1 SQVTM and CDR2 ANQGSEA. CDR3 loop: CSVEGHPGYGYTF. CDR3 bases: TGCAGCGTTGAAGGGCATCCGGGCTATGGCTACACCTTC.

CDR3 region: CASSLVSGSGNTIYF. The CDR3 coding sequence is TGTGCCAGCAGCTTAGTGTCAGGTTCAGGAAACACCATATATTTT. The chain carries TRBV7-2 and TRBJ1-3; D gene unclear. The V gene lost 1 base and the J gene lost 4 bases, with 11 bases spanning the gap. The CDR3 has 15 amino acids. Looked up from germline, CDR1 is SGHTA and CDR2 is FQGNSA.

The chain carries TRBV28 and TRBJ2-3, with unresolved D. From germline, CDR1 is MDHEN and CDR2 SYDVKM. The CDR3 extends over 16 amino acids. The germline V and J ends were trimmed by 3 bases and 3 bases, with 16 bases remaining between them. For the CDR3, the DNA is TGTGCCAGCAGTTTTCCCCCCTTTAAATCGACAGATACGCAGTATTTT. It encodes CASSFPPFKSTDTQYF.

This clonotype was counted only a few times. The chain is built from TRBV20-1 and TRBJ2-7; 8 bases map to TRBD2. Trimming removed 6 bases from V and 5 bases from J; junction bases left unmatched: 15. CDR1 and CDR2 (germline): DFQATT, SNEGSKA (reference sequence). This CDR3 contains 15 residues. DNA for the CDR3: TGCAGTGCGTTCAGACTAGCGTCAGAACTCCACGAGCAGTACTTC. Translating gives CSAFRLASELHEQYF.